The text below deals with one T cell receptor beta chain. The sample is drawn from a study of blood T cell repertoires in COVID-19. Study-level information: Researchers got acute and convalescent COVID-19 samples from the United States, Italy and Spain. PBMCs, B-cell-depleted T cells, or T cells were the source of the cDNA or gDNA that made up the material.

In the authors' methods: Researchers report that nucleated cell counts were estimated from reference gene primer amplification. This table comes from immunoSEQ multiplex PCR, and its TCRdb copy is limited to in-frame clones, with some not included. V and J calls plus clone size are reproduced from that table; the DNA served to infer D and trimming. The sample comprises 49,000 or so clones, under 85% of which are singletons, and about 7.2% rests with the top ten. The CDR3 loop spans 13 amino acids. V lost 4 bases, J lost 2 bases, and 2 bases stayed unmatched. The V gene's germline CDR1 is SGHDN and CDR2 FVKESK.

The sample consisted of peripheral blood. The TCR was taken from a man in his 60s with active COVID-19. This chain links TRBV14 with TRBJ2-7, with TRBD2 identical over 7 bases. CDR3 sequence: CASSRGLPYEQYF. CDR3 DNA: TGTGCCAGCAGCCGGGGACTACCCTACGAGCAGTACTTC.